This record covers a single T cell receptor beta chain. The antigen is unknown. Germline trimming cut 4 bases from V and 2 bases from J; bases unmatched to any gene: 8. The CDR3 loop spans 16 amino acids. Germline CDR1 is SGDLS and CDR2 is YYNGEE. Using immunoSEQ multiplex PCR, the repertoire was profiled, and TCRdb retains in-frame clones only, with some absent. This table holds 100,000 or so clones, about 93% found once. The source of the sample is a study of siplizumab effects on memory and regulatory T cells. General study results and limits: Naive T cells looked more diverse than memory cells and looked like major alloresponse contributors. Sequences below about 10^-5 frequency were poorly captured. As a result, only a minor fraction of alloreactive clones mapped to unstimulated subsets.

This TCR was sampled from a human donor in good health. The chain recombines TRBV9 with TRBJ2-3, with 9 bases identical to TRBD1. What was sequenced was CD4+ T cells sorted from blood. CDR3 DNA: TGTGCCAGCAGCCCCCGACAGGGGGAATTCACAGATACGCAGTATTTT. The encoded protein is CASSPRQGEFTDTQYF.